The next 3 T cell receptor beta chains were all read from a single sample in a study of breast tumors, draining lymph nodes, adjacent tissues. TCRdb independently ran MiXCR on the multiplex PCR reads; one entry per CDR3 protein. The profile covers roughly 120,000 distinct CDR3 sequences, with just under 20% appearing a single time and about 3.7% taken by the ten largest. Breast cancer patients provided tissue from their axillary draining lymph nodes. The sample taken for sequencing was axillary lymph node tissue. Receptor source: a female donor with breast cancer. Some clones in this sample may be carry-over from other donors' samples.

As concerns this clonotype: Given a much more abundant clone one base away, this may be a read error. The chain employs TRBV5-1 and TRBJ1-4; a weak D match, TRBD1 (6 bases). The V gene lost 4 bases and the J gene lost 8 bases, with 18 bases spanning the gap. Germline lookup yields CDR1 SGHRS and CDR2 YFSETQ. This CDR3 region has 15 residues. This CDR3 is CASSQQGALREKLFF. Here the CDR3 DNA reads TGCGCCAGCAGCCAACAGGGTGCCCTTCGGGAAAAACTGTTTTTT.

In its sample, this clonotype was seen many times. This chain links TRBV7-9 with TRBJ2-3; a weak D match, TRBD1 (5 bases). CDR1 is SEHNR and CDR2 is FQNEAQ in the germline V gene (reference sequence). The CDR3 length is 11 residues. The V and J ends lost 8 bases and 5 bases respectively, with 8 bases between them. The CDR3 nucleotides are TGTGCCAGCCGAAGGGGAGATACGCAGTATTTT. Translation: CASRRGDTQYF.

Of note for this clonotype: A much larger clone sits a single nucleotide away, making a read error possible. The J gene is TRBJ2-1, the V gene TRBV5-1; the match to TRBD1 covers 10 bases. Looked up from germline, CDR1 is SGHRS and CDR2 is YFSETQ. This CDR3 region has 14 residues. The J segment lost 8 bases and the V segment lost 6 bases, leaving 8 bases of the junction unmatched. The CDR3 here is CASNPRDRGDEQFF. The CDR3, as DNA: TGCGCCAGCAACCCCCGGGACAGGGGTGATGAGCAGTTCTTC.